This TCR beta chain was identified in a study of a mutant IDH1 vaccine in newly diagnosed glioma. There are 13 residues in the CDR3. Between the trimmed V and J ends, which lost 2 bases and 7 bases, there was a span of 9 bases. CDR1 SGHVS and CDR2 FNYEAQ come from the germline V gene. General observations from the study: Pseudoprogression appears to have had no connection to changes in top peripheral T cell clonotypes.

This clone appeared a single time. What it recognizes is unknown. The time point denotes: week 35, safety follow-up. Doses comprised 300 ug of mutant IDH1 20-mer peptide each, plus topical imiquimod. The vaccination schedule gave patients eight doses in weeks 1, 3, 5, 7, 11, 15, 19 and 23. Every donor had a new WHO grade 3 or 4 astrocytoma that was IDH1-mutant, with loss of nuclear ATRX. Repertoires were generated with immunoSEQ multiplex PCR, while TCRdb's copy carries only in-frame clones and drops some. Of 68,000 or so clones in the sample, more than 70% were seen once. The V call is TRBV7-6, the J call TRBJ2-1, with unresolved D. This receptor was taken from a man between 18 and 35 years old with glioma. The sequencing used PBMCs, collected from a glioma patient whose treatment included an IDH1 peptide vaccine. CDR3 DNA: TGTGCCAGCAGCTTATTCCAGGAGAATGAGCAGTTCTTC. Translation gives CASSLFQENEQFF.